A selection of T cell receptor beta chains follows, all from one sample in a study of cytomegalovirus exposure and HLA in healthy donors. Libraries were prepared by immunoSEQ multiplex PCR; TCRdb keeps only in-frame clonotypes and omits some of them. The profile shows around 110,000 clones, 82% of them singletons. The material sequenced was PBMCs. The receptors originated from a young man in good health and CMV-seropositive. CDR3s include the opening cysteine and the closing phenylalanine or tryptophan. Each record gives: J gene, V gene, clone size, D gene, CDR3 protein, CDR3 DNA. A D gene is named only where the DNA matches it firmly. Size is omitted from some rows. Given values are once, few, many or a class for expanded clones.

>TRBJ2-3|TRBV30|.|.
CAWSQGGDTQYF
TGTGCCTGGAGTCAGGGGGGAGATACGCAGTATTTT
>TRBJ2-2|TRBV2|.|TRBD2
CASRTSGGNTGELFF
TGTGCCAGCAGGACTAGCGGGGGGAACACCGGGGAGCTGTTTTTT
>TRBJ1-1|TRBV7-3|.|.
CASRPQGFGTEAFF
TGTGCCAGCCGCCCCCAGGGATTCGGCACTGAAGCTTTCTTT
>TRBJ1-1|TRBV18|few|.
CASSPTFAGNTEAFF
TGTGCCAGCTCACCAACTTTCGCAGGGAACACTGAAGCTTTCTTT
>TRBJ1-6|TRBV5-1|.|.
CASSSTSGGDSPLHF
TGCGCCAGCAGCTCGACCTCGGGTGGTGATTCACCCCTCCACTTT
>TRBJ2-7|TRBV4-1|.|TRBD2
CASSESGGVLYEQYF
TGCGCCAGCAGCGAGAGCGGGGGGGTGCTCTACGAGCAGTACTTC
>TRBJ1-2|TRBV27|.|TRBD1
CASSLDYGQGNYGYTF
TGTGCCAGCAGTTTAGATTACGGACAGGGCAACTATGGCTACACCTTC
>TRBJ2-3|TRBV5-8|.|.
CASRPTPDRADTQYF
TGTGCCAGCAGACCAACCCCCGACCGGGCAGATACGCAGTATTTT
>TRBJ2-7|TRBV7-2|.|.
CASSLSSVGGQYF
TGTGCCAGCAGCTTAAGCAGCGTCGGCGGGCAGTACTTC
>TRBJ1-2|TRBV6-1|.|.
CASSNQGAAIYGYTF
TGTGCCAGCAGTAACCAAGGGGCCGCCATCTATGGCTACACCTTC
>TRBJ1-3|TRBV7-2|.|TRBD1
CASSAGGTGPFGNTIYF
TGTGCCAGCAGCGCCGGCGGGACAGGTCCATTTGGAAACACCATATATTTT
>TRBJ1-4|TRBV27|.|.
CASSSLRQAQNEKLFF
TGTGCCAGCAGTTCGTTAAGACAGGCACAGAATGAAAAACTGTTTTTT
>TRBJ1-4|TRBV2|.|.
CASRHRVGEEKLFF
TGTGCCAGCAGACACAGGGTTGGAGAGGAAAAACTGTTTTTT
>TRBJ2-7|TRBV29-1|.|TRBD1
CSVITGGYEQYF
TGCAGCGTTATAACAGGGGGCTACGAGCAGTACTTC
>TRBJ2-3|TRBV15|.|.
CATSVGGPGTDTQYF
TGTGCCACCAGCGTAGGAGGGCCGGGGACAGATACGCAGTATTTT
>TRBJ1-3|TRBV7-6|.|.
CASSSSRTSRPSSRNTIYF
TGTGCCAGCAGCTCGTCCAGGACATCCCGGCCCTCTTCACGAAACACCATATATTTT
>TRBJ1-3|TRBV29-1|.|.
CSAGGVSGNTIYF
TGCAGCGCCGGGGGGGTCTCTGGAAACACCATATATTTT
>TRBJ2-5|TRBV10-3|once|TRBD2
CAISGGGGGARETQYF
TGTGCCATCAGTGGAGGGGGCGGGGGGGCCAGGGAGACCCAGTACTTC
>TRBJ1-2|TRBV10-3|.|.
CAIRRDWGNYGYTF
TGTGCCATCAGGAGGGACTGGGGGAACTATGGCTACACCTTC
>TRBJ2-3|TRBV15|.|.
CATSREGLETQYF
TGTGCCACCAGCAGAGAAGGACTGGAAACGCAGTATTTT
>TRBJ2-3|TRBV19|once|TRBD1
CASKGTGDTQYF
TGTGCCAGTAAGGGGACAGGAGATACGCAGTATTTT
>TRBJ2-7|TRBV7-2|.|TRBD2
CASSLGGGGYEQYF
TGTGCCAGCAGCTTAGGTGGGGGGGGATACGAGCAGTACTTC
>TRBJ2-7|TRBV7-9|.|.
CASSLSFEQYF
TGTGCCAGCAGCTTGTCTTTCGAGCAGTACTTC
>TRBJ1-5|TRBV19|.|.
CASRMGAPPGNQPQHF
TGTGCCAGTAGAATGGGGGCCCCTCCGGGCAATCAGCCCCAGCATTTT
>TRBJ2-5|TRBV7-6|.|TRBD2
CASSLVAGGMQETQYF
TGTGCCAGCAGCTTAGTAGCGGGGGGCATGCAAGAGACCCAGTACTTC
>TRBJ2-7|TRBV5-4|.|TRBD1
CASSKQGEYEQYF
TGTGCCAGCAGTAAGCAGGGGGAGTACGAGCAGTACTTC
>TRBJ1-4|TRBV5-4|.|.
CASSLMPGRGEKLFF
TGTGCCAGCAGCTTAATGCCCGGGAGAGGTGAAAAACTGTTTTTT
>TRBJ2-3|TRBV19|.|TRBD2
CASSIGDYPTDTQYF
TGTGCCAGTAGTATAGGGGACTACCCCACAGATACGCAGTATTTT
>TRBJ2-1|TRBV6-4|few|TRBD2
CASSTSGGANEQFF
TGTGCCAGCAGTACTAGCGGGGGGGCCAATGAGCAGTTCTTC
>TRBJ1-1|TRBV2|once|TRBD1
CASSEWGSPSLTGRTEAFF
TGTGCCAGCAGTGAATGGGGCTCCCCCTCACTGACAGGGAGGACTGAAGCTTTCTTT
>TRBJ2-3|TRBV11-2|.|TRBD2
CASSLGLADTQYF
TGTGCCAGCAGCTTGGGACTAGCGGATACGCAGTATTTT
>TRBJ1-3|TRBV13|.|TRBD1
CASSEPWTGAGNTIYF
TGTGCCAGCAGCGAACCTTGGACAGGAGCTGGAAACACCATATATTTT
>TRBJ2-3|TRBV9|.|.
CASSALSGVTDTQYF
TGTGCCAGCAGCGCCCTTAGCGGAGTTACAGATACGCAGTATTTT
>TRBJ1-3|TRBV14|few|.
CASSPGGNTIYF
TGTGCCAGCAGTCCGGGGGGAAACACCATATATTTT
>TRBJ2-1|TRBV13|.|TRBD2
CASRGGREGIRNEQFF
TGTGCCAGCAGGGGGGGAAGGGAGGGGATACGCAATGAGCAGTTCTTC